This T cell receptor (beta chain) was retrieved from a study of T cell clonality in common variable immunodeficiency. Sequencing input was equivalent genomic DNA from CVID and controls. Sequencing was performed with immunoSEQ multiplex PCR; in TCRdb, only in-frame clones are kept and a portion is missing. Sampling found 40,000 to 45,000 clones, none seen once. This clone was seen only a few times. The origin of this receptor is a person aged 18 to 69 in good health. The specimen was peripheral blood mononuclear cells.

CDR3 protein: CASSVIRGSTGELFF. Incomplete CDR3 DNA: TGTGCCAGCAGCGTAATCAGGGGCAGCACCGGGGAG. J is TRBJ2-2 and V is TRBV7-2; tentative D call: TRBD1 (6 bases). With the read ending 3 residues before the CDR3 end, the germline J gene is used to fill in that end. V was trimmed by 5 bases and J by 4 bases, leaving 14 bases between them. CDR3 length: 15 residues. Per germline, CDR1 SGHTA and CDR2 FQGNSA.